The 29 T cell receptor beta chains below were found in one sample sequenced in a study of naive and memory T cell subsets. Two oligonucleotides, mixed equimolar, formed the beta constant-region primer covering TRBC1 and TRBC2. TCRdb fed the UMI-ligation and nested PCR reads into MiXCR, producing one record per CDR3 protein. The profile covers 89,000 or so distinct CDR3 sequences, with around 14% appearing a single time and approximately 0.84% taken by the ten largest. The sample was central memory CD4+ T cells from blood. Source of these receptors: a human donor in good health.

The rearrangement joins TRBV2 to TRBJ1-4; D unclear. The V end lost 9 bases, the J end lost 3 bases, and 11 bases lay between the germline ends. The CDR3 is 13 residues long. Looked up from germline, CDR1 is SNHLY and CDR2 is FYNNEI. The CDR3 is CASERESNEKLFF. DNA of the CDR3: TGTGCCAGTGAAAGGGAGTCTAATGAAAAACTGTTTTTT.

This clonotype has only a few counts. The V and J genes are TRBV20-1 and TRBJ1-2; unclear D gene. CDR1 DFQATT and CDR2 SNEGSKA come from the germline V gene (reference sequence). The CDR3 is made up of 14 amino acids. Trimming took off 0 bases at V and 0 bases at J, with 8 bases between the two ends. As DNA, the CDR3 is TGCAGTGCTAGAGATCTAGTAGCTAACTATGGCTACACCTTC. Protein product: CSARDLVANYGYTF.

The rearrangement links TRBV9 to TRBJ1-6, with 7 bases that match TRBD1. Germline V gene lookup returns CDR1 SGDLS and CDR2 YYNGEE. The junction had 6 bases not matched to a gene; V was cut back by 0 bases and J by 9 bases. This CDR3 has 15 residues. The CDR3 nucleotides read TGTGCCAGCAGCGTAGAGGGAGGGGGCAGTTCACCCCTCCACTTT. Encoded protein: CASSVEGGGSSPLHF.

The CDR3 DNA is TGTGCCAGCAGTTTGGGCCCTGGGGATACGCAGTATTTT. This sequence encodes CASSLGPGDTQYF. The chain couples TRBV12-3 or TRBV12-4 to TRBJ2-3; D uncertain. CDR3 size: 13 residues. V gave up 3 bases and J gave up 6 bases, with 10 bases separating them.

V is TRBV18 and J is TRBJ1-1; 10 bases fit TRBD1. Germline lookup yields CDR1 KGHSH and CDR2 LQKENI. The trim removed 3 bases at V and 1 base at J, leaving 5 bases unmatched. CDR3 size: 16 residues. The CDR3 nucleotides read TGTGCCAGCTCACCTGACAGGGGGCGGAGGAACACTGAAGCTTTCTTT. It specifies CASSPDRGRRNTEAFF.

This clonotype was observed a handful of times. The CDR3 bases are TGTGCCAGCAGCCGAACAAGTGGGCTTGGTACTGAAGCTTTCTTT. Translated: CASSRTSGLGTEAFF. The chain links TRBV7-2 to TRBJ1-1; no clear D. Germline CDR1 reads SGHTA; CDR2 reads FQGNSA. V gave up 5 bases and J gave up 5 bases, with 18 bases separating them. CDR3 length: 15 amino acids. Complete variable domain (other parts from reference TRBV7-2 and TRBJ1-1): GAGVSQSPSNKVTEKGKDVELRCDPISGHTALYWYRQSLGQGLEFLIYFQGNSAPDKSGLPSDRFSAERTGGSVSTLTIQRTQQEDSAVYLCASSRTSGLGTEAFFGQGTRLTVV.

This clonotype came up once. The CDR3 DNA reads as TGTGCCAGCATCTTAAACTATGGCTACACCTTC. This gives the protein CASILNYGYTF. The chain couples TRBV2 to TRBJ1-2; D uncertain. Trimming took off 7 bases at V and 2 bases at J, with 5 bases between the two ends. CDR1 is SNHLY and CDR2 is FYNNEI in the germline V gene. There are 11 residues in the CDR3. Based on the CDR3 plus reference TRBV2 and TRBJ1-2, the full variable domain is EPEVTQTPSHQVTQMGQEVILRCVPISNHLYFYWYRQILGQKVEFLVSFYNNEISEKSEIFDDQFSVERPDGSNFTLKIRSTKLEDSAMYFCASILNYGYTFGSGTRLTVV.

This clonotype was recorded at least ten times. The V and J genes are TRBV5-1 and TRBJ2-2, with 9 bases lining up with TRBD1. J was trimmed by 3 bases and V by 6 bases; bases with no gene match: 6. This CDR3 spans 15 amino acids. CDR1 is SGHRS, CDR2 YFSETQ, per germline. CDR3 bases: TGCGCCAGCACTATGGGACAGGGTTACACCGGGGAGCTGTTTTTT. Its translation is CASTMGQGYTGELFF.

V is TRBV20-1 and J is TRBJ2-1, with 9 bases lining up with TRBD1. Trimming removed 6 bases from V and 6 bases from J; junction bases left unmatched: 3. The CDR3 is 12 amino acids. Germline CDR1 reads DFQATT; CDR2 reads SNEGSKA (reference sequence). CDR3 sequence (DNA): TGCAGTGCGGTGGACAGGGGCAATGAGCAGTTCTTC. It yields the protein CSAVDRGNEQFF.

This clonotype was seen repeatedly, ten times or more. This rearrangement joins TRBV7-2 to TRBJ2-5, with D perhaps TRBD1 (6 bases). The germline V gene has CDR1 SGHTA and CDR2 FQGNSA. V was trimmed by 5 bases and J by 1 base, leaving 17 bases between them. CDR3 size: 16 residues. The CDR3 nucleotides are TGTGCCAGCAGCCCACAAGGACGGACAGTCCAAGAGACCCAGTACTTC. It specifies CASSPQGRTVQETQYF.

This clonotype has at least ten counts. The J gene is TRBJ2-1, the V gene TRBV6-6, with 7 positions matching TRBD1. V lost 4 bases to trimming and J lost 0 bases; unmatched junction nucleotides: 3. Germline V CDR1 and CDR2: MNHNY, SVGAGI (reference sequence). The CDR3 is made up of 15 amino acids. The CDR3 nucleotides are TGTGCCAGCAGTTCAGGGGGAAACTCCTACAATGAGCAGTTCTTC. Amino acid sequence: CASSSGGNSYNEQFF.

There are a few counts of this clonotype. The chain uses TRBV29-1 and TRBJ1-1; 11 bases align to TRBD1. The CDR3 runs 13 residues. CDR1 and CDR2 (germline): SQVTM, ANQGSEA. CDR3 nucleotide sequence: TGCAGGAAGGGACAGGGGGTGCACACTGAAGCTTTCTTT. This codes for CRKGQGVHTEAFF. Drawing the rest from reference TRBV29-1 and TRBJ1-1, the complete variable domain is SAVISQKPSRDICQRGTSLTIQCQVDSQVTMMFWYRQQPGQSLTLIATANQGSEATYESGFVIDKFPISRPNLTFSTLTVSNMSPEDSSIYLCRKGQGVHTEAFFGQGTRLTVV.

As DNA, the CDR3 is TGTGCCAGCAGTCGGACAGACGTTGTGACTGGCTACACCTTC. The encoded protein is CASSRTDVVTGYTF. V usage is TRBV28 and J usage is TRBJ1-2; perhaps TRBD1 as D (6 bases). With 5 bases removed from V and 7 bases from J, the gap between germline ends came to 17 bases. Germline V gene data show CDR1 as MDHEN and CDR2 as SYDVKM. This CDR3 is built from 14 residues.

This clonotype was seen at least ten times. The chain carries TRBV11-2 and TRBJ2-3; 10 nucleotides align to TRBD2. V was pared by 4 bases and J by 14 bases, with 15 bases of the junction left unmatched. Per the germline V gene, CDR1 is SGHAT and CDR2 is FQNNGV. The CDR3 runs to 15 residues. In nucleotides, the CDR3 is TGTGCCAGCAGCTCCAACCCTAGCGGGAGCGGGACGTCGTATTTT. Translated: CASSSNPSGSGTSYF. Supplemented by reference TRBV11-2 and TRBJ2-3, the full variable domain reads EAGVAQSPRYKIIEKRQSVAFWCNPISGHATLYWYQQILGQGPKLLIQFQNNGVVDDSQLPKDRFSAERLKGVDSTLKIQPAKLEDSAVYLCASSSNPSGSGTSYFGPGTRLTVL.

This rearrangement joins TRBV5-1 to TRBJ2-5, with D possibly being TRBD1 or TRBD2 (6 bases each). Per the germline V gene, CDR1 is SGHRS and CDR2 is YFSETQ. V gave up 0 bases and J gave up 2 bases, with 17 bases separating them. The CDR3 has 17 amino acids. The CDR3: CASSLGGVGGAQETQYF. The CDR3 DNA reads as TGCGCCAGCAGCTTGGGAGGCGTCGGGGGCGCTCAAGAGACCCAGTACTTC.

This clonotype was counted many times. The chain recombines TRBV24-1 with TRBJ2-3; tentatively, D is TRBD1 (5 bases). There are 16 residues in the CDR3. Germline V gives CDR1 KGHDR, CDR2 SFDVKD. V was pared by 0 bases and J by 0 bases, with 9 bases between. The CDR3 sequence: CATSDLTGPSTDTQYF. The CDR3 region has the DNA TGTGCCACCAGTGATTTGACAGGTCCTAGCACAGATACGCAGTATTTT.

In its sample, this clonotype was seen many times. The CDR3 DNA reads TGCAGTGCTAGAGAACGACTAGCGGGAGGGTCCAGAAGCTCCTACGAGCAGTACTTC. Its protein product is CSARERLAGGSRSSYEQYF. This chain uses TRBV20-1 with TRBJ2-7, with TRBD2 identical over 14 bases. J gave up 0 bases and V 0 bases, and 10 bases lay outside the gene matches. CDR1 and CDR2 from the germline V gene are DFQATT and SNEGSKA (reference sequence). This CDR3 contains 19 residues.

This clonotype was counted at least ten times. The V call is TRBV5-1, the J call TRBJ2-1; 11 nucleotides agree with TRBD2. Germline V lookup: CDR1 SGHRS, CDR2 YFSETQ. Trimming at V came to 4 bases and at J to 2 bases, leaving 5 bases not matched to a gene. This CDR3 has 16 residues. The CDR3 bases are TGCGCCAGCAGCCCTGGACTAGCGGGTCCCTACAATGAGCAGTTCTTC. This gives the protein CASSPGLAGPYNEQFF. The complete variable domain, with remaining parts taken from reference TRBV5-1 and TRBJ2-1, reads KAGVTQTPRYLIKTRGQQVTLSCSPISGHRSVSWYQQTPGQGLQFLFEYFSETQRNKGNFPGRFSGRQFSNSRSEMNVSTLELGDSALYLCASSPGLAGPYNEQFFGPGTRLTVL.

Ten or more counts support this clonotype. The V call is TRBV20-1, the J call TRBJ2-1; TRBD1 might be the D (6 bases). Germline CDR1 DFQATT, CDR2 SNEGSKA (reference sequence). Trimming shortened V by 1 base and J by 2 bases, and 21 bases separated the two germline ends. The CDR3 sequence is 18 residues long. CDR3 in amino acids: CSARVPPQGMVAYNEQFF. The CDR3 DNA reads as TGCAGTGCTAGAGTCCCCCCACAGGGAATGGTGGCCTACAATGAGCAGTTCTTC.

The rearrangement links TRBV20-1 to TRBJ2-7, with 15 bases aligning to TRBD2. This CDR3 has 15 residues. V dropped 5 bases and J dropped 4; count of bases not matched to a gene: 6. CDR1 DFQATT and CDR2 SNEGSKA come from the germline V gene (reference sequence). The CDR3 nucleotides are TGCAGTGCTGGACTAGCGGGAGGGCGTCTTTACGAGCAGTACTTC. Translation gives CSAGLAGGRLYEQYF.

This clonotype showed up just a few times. The CDR3 sequence is CASSSDRGNQPQHF. The CDR3 DNA reads as TGTGCCAGCAGCTCGGACAGGGGGAATCAGCCCCAGCATTTT. The chain links TRBV6-5 to TRBJ1-5; the match to TRBD1 covers 10 bases. Germline CDR1 and CDR2: MNHEY and SVGAGI. The CDR3 length is 14 residues. The junction had 3 bases not matched to a gene; V was cut back by 6 bases and J by 4 bases.

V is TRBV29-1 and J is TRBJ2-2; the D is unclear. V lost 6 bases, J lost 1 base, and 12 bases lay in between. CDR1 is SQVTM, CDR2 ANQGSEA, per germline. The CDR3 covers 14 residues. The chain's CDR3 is CSVTGQKNTGELFF. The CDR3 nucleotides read TGCAGCGTCACTGGGCAGAAGAACACCGGGGAGCTGTTTTTT.

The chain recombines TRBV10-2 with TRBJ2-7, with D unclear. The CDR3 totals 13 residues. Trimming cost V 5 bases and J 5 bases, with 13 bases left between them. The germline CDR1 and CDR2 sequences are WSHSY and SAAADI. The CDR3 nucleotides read TGCGCCAGCAGTTGGAAGGTAGGCGACGAGCAGTACTTC. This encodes CASSWKVGDEQYF.

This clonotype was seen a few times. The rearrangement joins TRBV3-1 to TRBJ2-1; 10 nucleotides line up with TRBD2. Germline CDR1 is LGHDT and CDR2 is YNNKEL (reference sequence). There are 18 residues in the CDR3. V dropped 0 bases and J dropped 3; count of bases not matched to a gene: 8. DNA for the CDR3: TGTGCCAGCAGCCAAGAAAATCTAGCGGGAGTGGGCTACAATGAGCAGTTCTTC. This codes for CASSQENLAGVGYNEQFF.

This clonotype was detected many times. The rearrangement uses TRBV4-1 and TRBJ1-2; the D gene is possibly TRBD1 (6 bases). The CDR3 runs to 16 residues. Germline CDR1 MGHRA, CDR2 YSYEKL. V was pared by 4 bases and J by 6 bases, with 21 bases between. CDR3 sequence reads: CASSRGLGGRVDGYTF. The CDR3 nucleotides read TGCGCCAGCAGCCGGGGATTAGGGGGGCGCGTAGATGGCTACACCTTC.

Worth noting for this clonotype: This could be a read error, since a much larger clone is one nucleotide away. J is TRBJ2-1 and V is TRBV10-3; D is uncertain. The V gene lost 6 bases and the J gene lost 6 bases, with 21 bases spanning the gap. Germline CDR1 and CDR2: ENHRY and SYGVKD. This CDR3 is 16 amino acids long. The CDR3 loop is CAIRERRVVAGNEQFF. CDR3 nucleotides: TGTGCCATCAGAGAGAGAAGGGTTGTGGCCGGCAATGAGCAGTTCTTC.

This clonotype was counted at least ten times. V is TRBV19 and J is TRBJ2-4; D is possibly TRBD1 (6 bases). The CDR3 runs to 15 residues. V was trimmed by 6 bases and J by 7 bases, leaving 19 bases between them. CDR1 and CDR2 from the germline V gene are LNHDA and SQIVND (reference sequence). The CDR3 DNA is TGTGCCAGTAGCACCCCCCCACAGGGCGGCAACATTCAGTACTTC. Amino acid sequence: CASSTPPQGGNIQYF.

As DNA, the CDR3 is TGCGCCAGCAGCCCGGGACAGTATCAAGAGACCCAGTACTTC. It translates to CASSPGQYQETQYF. The chain combines TRBV4-1 with TRBJ2-5, with 7 bases aligning to TRBD1. V was pared by 4 bases and J by 2 bases, with 4 bases of the junction left unmatched. Germline CDR1 reads MGHRA; CDR2 reads YSYEKL. This CDR3 contains 14 residues.

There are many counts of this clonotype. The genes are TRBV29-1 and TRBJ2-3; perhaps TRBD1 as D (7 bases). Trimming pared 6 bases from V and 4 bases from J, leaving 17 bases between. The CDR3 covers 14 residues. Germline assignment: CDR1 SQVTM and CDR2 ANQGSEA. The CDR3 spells CSVITDRRADTQYF. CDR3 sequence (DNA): TGCAGCGTCATAACGGACAGGAGGGCAGATACGCAGTATTTT.